This TCR beta chain was recorded in a study of CD8+ T cells in alopecia areata. Study at large: Tofacitinib therapy lasting 6 to 18 months was followed by 6 months off drug.

Treatment specified: oral pan-JAK inhibitor, 5-10 mg twice daily. The V end lost 2 bases, the J end lost 0 bases, and 13 bases lay between the germline ends. This CDR3 has 16 residues. Germline V gene data show CDR1 as GTSNPN and CDR2 as SVGIG (reference sequence). As the sequencing template, cDNA was produced by extracting RNA and reverse transcribing it. Some clones are missing from TCRdb's copy, which holds only in-frame ones; the method was immunoSEQ multiplex PCR. The sample yields hundreds of thousands of clones, around two fifths seen once. J is TRBJ1-4 and V is TRBV30; D is unclear. The source material was CD4+ T cells sorted from blood, sampled at approximately week 31, from a patient treated with tofacitinib. The receptor's source is a human donor with alopecia areata. The CDR3 loop is CAWSSRVTTTNEKLFF. The CDR3 DNA reads as TGTGCCTGGAGTTCGAGGGTGACCACAACTAATGAAAAACTGTTTTTT. Based on the CDR3 plus reference TRBV30 and TRBJ1-4, the full variable domain is SQTIHQWPATLVQPVGSPLSLECTVEGTSNPNLYWYRQAAGRGLQLLFYSVGIGQISSEVPQNLSASRPQDRQFILSSKKLLLSDSGFYLCAWSSRVTTTNEKLFFGSGTQLSVL.